The clone carrying this T cell receptor beta chain occurred a few times. What it binds is unknown. The data were taken from a study of beta chain features in type 1 diabetes. cDNA synthesis used the whole RNA isolate, giving expressed TCRB sequences. Clones were sequenced by immunoSEQ multiplex PCR, and TCRdb holds only the in-frame ones, with some missing. The repertoire holds about 650,000 clones, with around an eighth as singletons. V was clipped by 2 bases and J by 6 bases, with 1 base between them. CDR3 length: 10 residues. Germline V lookup: CDR1 MNHNS, CDR2 SASEGT. Via CD45RO/CCR7/CD25/CD127/CD95/CD27, cells of the CD4+ naive, central memory, regulatory and stem cell-like memory subsets were sorted. Purities in excess of 95% were seen in all sorted populations. Findings of the study overall: A greater similarity of naive, central memory and Treg TCRB repertoires was seen among patients than among healthy donors. Shorter TCRB CDR3s, moderately but significantly so, were found in Type 1 diabetes patients in all four CD4+ subsets.

The sequenced sample consisted of naive CD4+ T cells from blood. The J gene is TRBJ1-2, the V gene TRBV6-1; D remains unclear. The sequence was collected from a man aged 25 to 40 with type 1 diabetes. CDR3 in DNA: TGTGCCAGCAGTGAACATGGCTACACCTTC. Translated, it gives CASSEHGYTF.